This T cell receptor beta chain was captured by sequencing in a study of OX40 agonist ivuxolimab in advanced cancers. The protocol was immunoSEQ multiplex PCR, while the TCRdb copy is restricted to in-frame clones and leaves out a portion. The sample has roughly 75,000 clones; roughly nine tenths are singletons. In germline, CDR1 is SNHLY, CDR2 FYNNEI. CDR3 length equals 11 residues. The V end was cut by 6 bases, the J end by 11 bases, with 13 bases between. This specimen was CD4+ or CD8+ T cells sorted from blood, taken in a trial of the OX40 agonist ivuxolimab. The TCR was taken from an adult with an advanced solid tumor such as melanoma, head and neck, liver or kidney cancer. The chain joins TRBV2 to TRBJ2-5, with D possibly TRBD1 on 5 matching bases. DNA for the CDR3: TGTGCCAGCAGATCGCAGGGTGAGCAGTACTTC. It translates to CASRSQGEQYF.